Each of the 26 T cell receptor beta chains below was sequenced from the same sample in a study of cytomegalovirus exposure and HLA in healthy donors. The PCR employed 60 Vbeta primers together with 13 Jbeta primers. Libraries were prepared by immunoSEQ multiplex PCR; TCRdb keeps only in-frame clonotypes and omits some of them. This sample contains 55,000 to 75,000 clones. What was sequenced was PBMCs. These receptors were taken from a male donor in good health and CMV-seronegative.

The J gene is TRBJ2-6, the V gene TRBV4-2; TRBD1 agrees at 8 bases. Trimming took 4 bases from V and 4 from J; bases not matched to a gene: 12. The CDR3 runs 18 residues. Germline CDR1 LGHNA, CDR2 YNFKEQ. CDR3 protein: CASSRETGATGGANVLTF. The CDR3 nucleotides read TGTGCCAGCAGCCGAGAGACAGGGGCAACGGGGGGGGCCAACGTCCTGACTTTC.

V usage is TRBV28 and J usage is TRBJ1-5; a weak D match, TRBD1 (6 bases). The CDR3 is made up of 15 amino acids. The V end lost 5 bases, the J end lost 4 bases, and 15 bases lay between the germline ends. Germline values: CDR1 MDHEN, CDR2 SYDVKM. The CDR3 coding sequence is TGTGCCAGCAGTCTCGACCTAAGGGGGAATCAGCCCCAGCATTTT. It encodes CASSLDLRGNQPQHF.

The J gene is TRBJ2-3, the V gene TRBV13, with D maybe TRBD2 (6 bases). The V end lost 6 bases, the J end lost 3 bases, and 10 bases lay between the germline ends. Germline-derived CDR1 and CDR2 are PRHDT and FYEKMQ (reference sequence). The CDR3 consists of 13 residues. The CDR3 DNA follows: TGTGCCAGCAGGGTGGAGGGGACAGATACGCAGTATTTT. Translated: CASRVEGTDTQYF.

Notes on this clone: The sample holds other DNA sequences that translate to the same CDR3. The V call is TRBV4-2, the J call TRBJ2-2, with 9 positions matching TRBD2. The CDR3 contains 16 residues. After removal of 0 bases from V and 5 bases from J, the junction contained 4 bases not matched to a gene. The germline gives CDR1 LGHNA, CDR2 YNFKEQ. CDR3 in DNA: TGTGCCAGCAGCCAAGAAGTAGCGGGGGATACCGGGGAGCTGTTTTTT. As protein: CASSQEVAGDTGELFF.

The chain links TRBV2 to TRBJ1-1; 7 nucleotides match TRBD1. The CDR3 spans 14 residues. Germline V lookup: CDR1 SNHLY, CDR2 FYNNEI. With V trimmed by 7 bases and J by 1 base, 6 bases remained unmatched. The CDR3: CASISGQANTEAFF. The CDR3, as DNA: TGTGCCAGCATCTCCGGACAGGCGAACACTGAAGCTTTCTTT.

The V gene is TRBV11-2, the J gene TRBJ1-3; no reliable D call. The CDR3 runs 10 residues. Germline CDR1 SGHAT, CDR2 FQNNGV. Trimming removed 5 bases at V and 10 bases at J, with 6 bases between. CDR3: CASSHRTIYF. The DNA of the CDR3 is TGTGCCAGCAGCCACCGGACCATATATTTT.

The chain recombines TRBV6-5 with TRBJ2-7; 7 bases map to TRBD2. Trimming removed 5 bases from V and 0 bases from J; junction bases left unmatched: 1. This CDR3 spans 13 amino acids. Germline V gene lookup returns CDR1 MNHEY and CDR2 SVGAGI. The CDR3 spells CASSRGDSYEQYF. In DNA, the CDR3 is TGTGCCAGCAGTCGGGGGGACTCCTACGAGCAGTACTTC.

This sequence joins TRBV7-2 and TRBJ2-1, with D unclear. This CDR3 region has 14 residues. V was trimmed by 6 bases and J by 5 bases, leaving 14 bases between them. Per the germline V gene, CDR1 is SGHTA and CDR2 is FQGNSA. The CDR3 is CASSFSSDDNEQFF. Here the CDR3 DNA reads TGTGCCAGCAGTTTCAGTTCAGATGACAATGAGCAGTTCTTC.

To note about this clone: A junction boundary mismatches the germline segment, possibly from a read error. The chain has TRBV11-2 and TRBJ2-1; 11 nucleotides agree with TRBD2. The germline CDR1 and CDR2 sequences are SGHAT and FQNNGV. The length of the CDR3 is 18 residues. The CDR3 DNA reads TGTGCCAGCAGCTTAAGACTAGCGGGAACCATCTCCGACAATGAGCAGTTCTTC. Amino acid sequence: CASSLRLAGTISDNEQFF.

CDR3 sequence reads: CSLSSLDTQYF. As DNA, the CDR3 is TGCAGTCTTTCTAGTTTGGATACGCAGTATTTT. V gene TRBV20-1 combines with J gene TRBJ2-3; no clear D gene. Per the germline V gene, CDR1 is DFQATT and CDR2 is SNEGSKA (reference sequence). The V and J ends lost 8 bases and 6 bases respectively, with 12 bases between them. The CDR3 extends over 11 amino acids.

V is TRBV7-9 and J is TRBJ2-3; D is perhaps TRBD1 (6 bases). Trimming pared 5 bases from V and 1 base from J, leaving 16 bases between. Germline CDR1 reads SEHNR; CDR2 reads FQNEAQ (reference sequence). CDR3 length: 16 residues. CDR3 sequence: CASSIGQSKGTDTQYF. CDR3 sequence (DNA): TGTGCCAGCAGCATCGGACAGAGTAAAGGCACAGATACGCAGTATTTT.

V is TRBV2 and J is TRBJ2-3; TRBD2 might be the D (6 bases). Trimming took off 9 bases at V and 2 bases at J, with 12 bases between the two ends. This CDR3 contains 13 residues. CDR1 and CDR2 (germline): SNHLY, FYNNEI. For the CDR3, the DNA is TGTGCCAGTCCGGGACTTTCCACAGATACGCAGTATTTT. Protein: CASPGLSTDTQYF.

The gene calls are TRBV4-2 and TRBJ2-3, with 12 bases aligning to TRBD2. Germline lookup yields CDR1 LGHNA and CDR2 YNFKEQ. The CDR3 loop spans 18 amino acids. J was trimmed by 1 base and V by 4 bases; bases with no gene match: 9. CDR3 sequence: CASSRGLAGRFGTDTQYF. CDR3 coding DNA: TGTGCCAGCAGCCGAGGACTAGCGGGGAGATTCGGCACAGATACGCAGTATTTT.

CDR3 sequence: CASSEFSLKTQYF. In nucleotides, the CDR3 is TGTGCCAGCAGTGAATTTAGTCTCAAGACCCAGTACTTC. The V gene is TRBV6-1, the J gene TRBJ2-5; D is undetermined. The CDR3 extends over 13 amino acids. Germline CDR1 and CDR2: MNHNS and SASEGT. V was trimmed by 2 bases and J by 6 bases, leaving 10 bases between them.

This chain links TRBV5-4 with TRBJ1-1; 8 bases are shared with TRBD1. This CDR3 is built from 15 residues. Germline loops: CDR1 SGHNT, CDR2 YYREEE (reference sequence). With V trimmed by 3 bases and J by 3 bases, 7 bases remained unmatched. CDR3 sequence: CASSSRQGRDTEAFF. The CDR3 DNA reads TGTGCCAGCAGCTCCCGACAGGGGCGGGACACTGAAGCTTTCTTT.

This chain links TRBV4-1 with TRBJ1-2, with 10 bases identical to TRBD1. This CDR3 spans 13 amino acids. V trimming: 4 bases; J trimming: 8 bases; junction bases outside the gene matches: 4. Germline V lookup: CDR1 MGHRA, CDR2 YSYEKL. The CDR3 sequence: CASSRGTGDGYTF. CDR3 DNA sequence: TGCGCCAGCAGCCGCGGGACAGGGGACGGCTACACCTTC.

The V and J genes are TRBV14 and TRBJ2-7, with TRBD1 matching 9 bases. The germline gives CDR1 SGHDN, CDR2 FVKESK. The V and J ends lost 6 bases and 3 bases, in that order; junction bases with no gene match: 3. This CDR3 comprises 13 residues. This chain's CDR3 is CASRQGANYEQYF. CDR3 sequence (DNA): TGTGCCAGCAGACAGGGGGCGAACTACGAGCAGTACTTC.

The chain recombines TRBV5-4 with TRBJ2-3, with TRBD2 matching over 14 bases. V trimming: 3 bases; J trimming: 2 bases; junction bases outside the gene matches: 8. The germline gives CDR1 SGHNT, CDR2 YYREEE (reference sequence). The CDR3 contains 18 residues. In DNA form, the CDR3 reads TGTGCCAGCAGCTGGGGCCCGGGACTAGCGGGGGCCACAGATACGCAGTATTTT. Translation gives CASSWGPGLAGATDTQYF.

The rearrangement uses TRBV4-2 and TRBJ2-3; 9 bases line up with TRBD2. Trimming cost V 2 bases and J 3 bases; bases outside gene matches: 9. Per germline, CDR1 LGHNA and CDR2 YNFKEQ. The CDR3 covers 17 residues. CDR3 sequence (DNA): TGTGCCAGCAGCCAAACCGGGAGTAGCGGGGGAACAGATACGCAGTATTTT. The encoded protein is CASSQTGSSGGTDTQYF.

The V gene is TRBV4-3, the J gene TRBJ1-1; unclear D gene. Trimming cost V 1 base and J 0 bases, with 6 bases left between them. The CDR3 spans 14 residues. CDR1 and CDR2 (germline): LGHNA, YSLEER. The CDR3 bases are TGCGCCAGCAGCCAAGGAGCCATGAACACTGAAGCTTTCTTT. It yields the protein CASSQGAMNTEAFF.

The chain has TRBV7-2 and TRBJ1-1; the D is unclear. The CDR3 loop spans 15 amino acids. The germline gives CDR1 SGHTA, CDR2 FQGNSA. Trimming removed 2 bases from V and 3 bases from J, with 13 bases in between. The CDR3 spells CASSLLGQVDTEAFF. CDR3 DNA: TGTGCCAGCAGCTTATTGGGCCAGGTGGACACTGAAGCTTTCTTT.

The rearrangement uses TRBV5-6 and TRBJ2-1; 9 nucleotides line up with TRBD2. The CDR3 length is 17 residues. V was pared by 6 bases and J by 6 bases, with 16 bases of the junction left unmatched. Germline V gene lookup returns CDR1 SGHDT and CDR2 YYEEEE. As DNA, the CDR3 is TGTGCCAGCACCCGCTTGGTAGCGGGGGCCCGTGGCAATGAGCAGTTCTTC. It specifies CASTRLVAGARGNEQFF.

The CDR3 protein is CASSQDWRGGRVDTQYF. The DNA for the CDR3 is TGCGCCAGCAGCCAAGATTGGAGGGGGGGCCGGGTAGATACGCAGTATTTT. The V and J genes are TRBV4-3 and TRBJ2-3, with D perhaps TRBD2 (7 bases). V lost 0 bases, J lost 5 bases, and 18 bases lay in between. Germline V gene lookup returns CDR1 LGHNA and CDR2 YSLEER. The CDR3 is 17 amino acids.

The rearrangement joins TRBV5-1 to TRBJ2-3; D unclear. Between the trimmed V and J ends, which lost 4 bases and 3 bases, there was a span of 15 bases. Germline CDR1 and CDR2: SGHRS and YFSETQ. CDR3 length equals 15 residues. The CDR3 here is CASSAGLAGTDTQYF. CDR3 sequence (DNA): TGCGCCAGCAGCGCCGGATTAGCCGGGACAGATACGCAGTATTTT.

The chain uses TRBV6-1 and TRBJ2-7, with unresolved D. The CDR3 is 15 residues long. Trimming left V 6 bases short and J 3 bases short, with 18 bases between. Germline V lookup: CDR1 MNHNS, CDR2 SASEGT. DNA of the CDR3: TGTGCCAGCAGCCCCGGGTCACCTTTGATCTACGAGCAGTACTTC. It is translated as CASSPGSPLIYEQYF.

The J gene is TRBJ2-5, the V gene TRBV6-5, with a tentative D call TRBD2 (5 bases). The V gene lost 0 bases and the J gene lost 4 bases, with 9 bases spanning the gap. The CDR3 is made up of 14 amino acids. Germline values: CDR1 MNHEY, CDR2 SVGAGI. In nucleotides, the CDR3 is TGTGCCAGCAGTTACTCGATAGGGAGAGAGACCCAGTACTTC. Protein product: CASSYSIGRETQYF.